The entry that follows covers one TCR beta chain sequence. Clones were read by immunoSEQ multiplex PCR, and TCRdb kept only the in-frame ones, dropping some. Of a few hundred thousand clones listed, 65% to 90% are singletons. V was clipped by 6 bases and J by 6 bases, with 14 bases between them. The CDR3 is made up of 13 amino acids. The germline V gene encodes CDR1 KGHSH and CDR2 LQKENI. The data originate from a study of blood T cell repertoires in COVID-19. Sequencing was performed on PBMCs or T cells enriched from blood (not recorded which). The V call is TRBV18, the J call TRBJ1-1, with D hard to call. The TCR comes from a man aged 35 to 55 who had recovered from COVID-19. The CDR3 nucleotides are TGTGCCAGCTCCCCAGATCTGGGCGCTGAAGCTTTCTTT. Protein: CASSPDLGAEAFF.